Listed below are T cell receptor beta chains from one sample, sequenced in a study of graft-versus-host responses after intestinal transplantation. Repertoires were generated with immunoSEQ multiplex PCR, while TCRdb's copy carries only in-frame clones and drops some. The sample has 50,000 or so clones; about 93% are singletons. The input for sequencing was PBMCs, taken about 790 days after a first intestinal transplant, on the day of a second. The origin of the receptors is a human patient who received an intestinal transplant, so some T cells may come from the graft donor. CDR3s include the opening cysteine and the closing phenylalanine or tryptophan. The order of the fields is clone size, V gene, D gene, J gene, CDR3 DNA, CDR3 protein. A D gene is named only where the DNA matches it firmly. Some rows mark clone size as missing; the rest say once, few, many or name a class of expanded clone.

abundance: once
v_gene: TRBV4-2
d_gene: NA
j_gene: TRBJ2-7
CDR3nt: TGTGCCAGCAGCCAAGCCGGCAGCGCCTACGAGCAGTACTTC
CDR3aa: CASSQAGSAYEQYF

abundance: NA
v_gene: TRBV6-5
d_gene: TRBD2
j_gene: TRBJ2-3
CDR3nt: TGTGCCAGCAGGACTAGCGGCACAGATACGCAGTATTTT
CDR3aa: CASRTSGTDTQYF

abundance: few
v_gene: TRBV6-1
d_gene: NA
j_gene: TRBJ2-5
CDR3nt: TGTGCCAGCAGTCCCCGAACAGCCAAAGAGACCCAGTACTTC
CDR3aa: CASSPRTAKETQYF

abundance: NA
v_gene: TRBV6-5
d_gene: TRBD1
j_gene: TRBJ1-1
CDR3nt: TGTGCCAGCAGGAGGACAGGGGGGGATACTGAAGCTTTCTTT
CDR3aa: CASRRTGGDTEAFF

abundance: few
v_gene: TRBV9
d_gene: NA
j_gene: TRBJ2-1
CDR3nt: TGTGCCAGCAGCCTCGCATACAATGAGCAGTTCTTC
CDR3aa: CASSLAYNEQFF

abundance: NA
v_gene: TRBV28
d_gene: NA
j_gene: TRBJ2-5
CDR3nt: TGTGCCAGCAATTATCAGGGAGCTGTTGAGACCCAGTACTTC
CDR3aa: CASNYQGAVETQYF

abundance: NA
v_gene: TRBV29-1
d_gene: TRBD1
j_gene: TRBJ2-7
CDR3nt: TGCAGCGTTGAAAGGCACCTGCGACAGGGGGCCTACGAGCAGTACTTC
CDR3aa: CSVERHLRQGAYEQYF

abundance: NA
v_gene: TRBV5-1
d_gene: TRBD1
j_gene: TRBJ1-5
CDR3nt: TGCGCCAGCAGATCGGACAGGGATCAGCCCCAGCATTTT
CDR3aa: CASRSDRDQPQHF

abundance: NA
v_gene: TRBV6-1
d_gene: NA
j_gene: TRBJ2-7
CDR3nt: TGTGCCAGCAGTGAAATGATGGCCGAAAGCTCCTACGAGCAGTACTTC
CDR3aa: CASSEMMAESSYEQYF

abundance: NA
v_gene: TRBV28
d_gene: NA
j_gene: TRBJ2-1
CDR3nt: TGTGCCAGCACACCCATTGGGCAGTTCTTC
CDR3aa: CASTPIGQFF

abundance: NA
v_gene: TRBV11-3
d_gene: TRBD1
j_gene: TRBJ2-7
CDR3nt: TGTGCCAGCAGCTCAACCGGGACAGGGGTGGGGCAGTACTTC
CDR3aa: CASSSTGTGVGQYF

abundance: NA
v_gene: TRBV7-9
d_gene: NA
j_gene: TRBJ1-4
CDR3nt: TGTGCCAGCAGCTTAGCTTTCCAGGGAAATGAAAAACTGTTTTTT
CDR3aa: CASSLAFQGNEKLFF

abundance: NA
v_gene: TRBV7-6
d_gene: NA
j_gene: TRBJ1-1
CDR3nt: TGTGCCAGCAGCGGGGGTTACAACACTGAAGCTTTCTTT
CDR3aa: CASSGGYNTEAFF

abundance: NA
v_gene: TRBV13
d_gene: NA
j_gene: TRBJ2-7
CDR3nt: TGTGCCAGCAGCCGGGGCCATGGGGCCTACGAGCAGTACTTC
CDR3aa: CASSRGHGAYEQYF

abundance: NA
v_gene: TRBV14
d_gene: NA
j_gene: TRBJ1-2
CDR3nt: TGTGCCAGCAGCCGGGCTGGGGGTAGCTATGGCTACACCTTC
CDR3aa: CASSRAGGSYGYTF

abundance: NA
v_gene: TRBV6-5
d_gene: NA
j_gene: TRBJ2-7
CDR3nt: TGTGCCAGCACCACAGGGCGCGAGCAGTACTTC
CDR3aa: CASTTGREQYF

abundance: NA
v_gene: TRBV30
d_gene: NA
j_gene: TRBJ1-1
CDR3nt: TGTGCCTGGAGTGATTCGGGGCGCACTGAAGCTTTCTTT
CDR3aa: CAWSDSGRTEAFF

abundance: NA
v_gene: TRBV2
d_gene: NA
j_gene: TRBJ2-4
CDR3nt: TGTGCCAGCAAGGATGAGGTCAGGAACATTCAGTACTTC
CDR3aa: CASKDEVRNIQYF

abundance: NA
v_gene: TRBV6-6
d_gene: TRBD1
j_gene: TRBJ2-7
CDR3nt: TGTGCCAGCAGTGCGCACAGGGGGAAGTCCTTCTACGAGCAGTACTTC
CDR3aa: CASSAHRGKSFYEQYF

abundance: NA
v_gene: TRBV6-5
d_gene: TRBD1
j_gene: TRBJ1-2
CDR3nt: TGTGCCAGCAGCAACAGGGGCTACGGCTACACCTTC
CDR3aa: CASSNRGYGYTF

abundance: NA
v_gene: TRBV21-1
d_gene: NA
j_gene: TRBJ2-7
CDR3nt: TGTGCCAGCAGCAAAGGGTGTGTCAATTTAACAGACAGCGAGTACTTC
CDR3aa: CASSKGCVNLTDSEYF

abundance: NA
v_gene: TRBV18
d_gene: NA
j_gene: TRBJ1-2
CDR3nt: TGTGCCAGCTCACCACGGGCAGACTATGGCTACACCTTC
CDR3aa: CASSPRADYGYTF

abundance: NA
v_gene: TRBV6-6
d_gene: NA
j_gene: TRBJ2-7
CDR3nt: TGTGCCAGCAGTATCACCTACGAGCAGTACTTC
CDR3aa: CASSITYEQYF

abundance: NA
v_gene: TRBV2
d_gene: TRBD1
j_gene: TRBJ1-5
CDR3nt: TGTGCCGGCAGGGGGGACAGGGAGTATCAGCCCCAGCATTTT
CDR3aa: CAGRGDREYQPQHF

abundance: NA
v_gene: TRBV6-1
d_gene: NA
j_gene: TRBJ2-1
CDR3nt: TGTGCCAGCGGTAAAGGGAGCTCCTACAATGAGCAGTTCTTC
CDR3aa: CASGKGSSYNEQFF

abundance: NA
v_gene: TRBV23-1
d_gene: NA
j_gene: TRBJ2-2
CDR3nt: TGCGCCAGCAGTCCTCGGGAGCTGTTTTTT
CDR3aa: CASSPRELFF

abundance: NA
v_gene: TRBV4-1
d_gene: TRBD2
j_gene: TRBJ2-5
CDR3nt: TGCGCCAGCAGCCAAGAGGGTAGCGGGAGGGACGTGGGGGAGACCCAGTACTTC
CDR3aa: CASSQEGSGRDVGETQYF

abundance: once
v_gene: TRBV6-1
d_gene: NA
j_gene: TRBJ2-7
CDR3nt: TGTGCCAGCAGTGCCCTACTGGACAGAGGGTACTTC
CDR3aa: CASSALLDRGYF

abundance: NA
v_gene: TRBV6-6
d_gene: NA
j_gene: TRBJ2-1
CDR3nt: TGTGCCAGCAGTCGGTCCAGCTCCTACAATGAGCAGTTCTTC
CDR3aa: CASSRSSSYNEQFF

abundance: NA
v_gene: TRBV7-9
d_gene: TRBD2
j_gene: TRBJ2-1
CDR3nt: TGTGCCAGCAGCCCCAGGACTAGCGGTCACCCGGGTGAGCAGTTCTTC
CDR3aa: CASSPRTSGHPGEQFF

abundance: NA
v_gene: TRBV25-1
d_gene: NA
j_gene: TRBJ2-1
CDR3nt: TGTGCCAGCAGTGGGCAGGGAGGGCAGTTCTTC
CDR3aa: CASSGQGGQFF

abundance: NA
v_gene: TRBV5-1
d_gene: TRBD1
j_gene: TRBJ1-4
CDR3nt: TGCGCCGCGCGTCGACAGGGGACCCGACCCCGAAAACTGTTTTTT
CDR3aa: CAARRQGTRPRKLFF

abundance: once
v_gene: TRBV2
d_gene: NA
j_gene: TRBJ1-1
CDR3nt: TGTGCCAGCAGGGCCCGGGACGGGAACACTGAAGCTTTCTTT
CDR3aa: CASRARDGNTEAFF

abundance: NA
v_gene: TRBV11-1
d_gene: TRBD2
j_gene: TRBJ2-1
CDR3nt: TGTGCCAGCAGCTTATCCGGGACTAGCGGGAGTGAGCAGTTCTTC
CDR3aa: CASSLSGTSGSEQFF

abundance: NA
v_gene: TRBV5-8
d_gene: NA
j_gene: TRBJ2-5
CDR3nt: TGTGCCAGCAGCTTGTCAGCGTTTGACTTAGAGACCCAGTACTTC
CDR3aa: CASSLSAFDLETQYF

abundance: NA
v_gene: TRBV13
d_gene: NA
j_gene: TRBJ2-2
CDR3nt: TGTGCCAGCAGCTTTCCACAGGGGGGGGACACCGGGGAGCTGTTTTTT
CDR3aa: CASSFPQGGDTGELFF

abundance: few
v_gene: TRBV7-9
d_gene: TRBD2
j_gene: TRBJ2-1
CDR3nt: TGTGCCAGCACCGGGGGGGCTAGCGGGGAGATCTCCTACAATGAGCAGTTCTTC
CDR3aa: CASTGGASGEISYNEQFF

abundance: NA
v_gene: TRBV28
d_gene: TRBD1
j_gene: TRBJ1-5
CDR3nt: TGTGCCAGCAGTTCCCCAGGGGGGGGACAGCCCCAGCATTTT
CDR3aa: CASSSPGGGQPQHF

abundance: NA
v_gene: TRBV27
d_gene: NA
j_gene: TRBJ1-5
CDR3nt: TGTGCCAGCAGTTTTGAGCCCCTGGGCAATCAGCCCCAGCATTTT
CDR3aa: CASSFEPLGNQPQHF

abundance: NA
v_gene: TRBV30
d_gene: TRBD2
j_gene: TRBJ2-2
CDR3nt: TGTGCCTGGAGTCGAGCGGGAGTAGGCACCGGGGAGCTGTTTTTT
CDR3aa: CAWSRAGVGTGELFF

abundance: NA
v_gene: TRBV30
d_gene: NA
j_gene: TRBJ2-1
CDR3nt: TGTGCCTGGAGTGTTTGGGACGTTTCCAATGAGCAGTTCTTC
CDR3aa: CAWSVWDVSNEQFF

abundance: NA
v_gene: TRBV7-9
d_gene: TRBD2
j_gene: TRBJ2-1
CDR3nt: TGTGCCAGCCCCGGGACTAGCGGGAGAGATGAGCAGTTCTTC
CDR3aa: CASPGTSGRDEQFF

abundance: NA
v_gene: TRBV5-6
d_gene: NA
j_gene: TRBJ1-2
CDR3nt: TGTGCCAGCAGCTTGCCGGCAGGGAGGTATGGCTACACCTTC
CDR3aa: CASSLPAGRYGYTF

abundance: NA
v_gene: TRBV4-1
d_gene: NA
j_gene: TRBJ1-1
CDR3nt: TGCGCCAGCAGCCAAGACTTAGGAGAAAGCACTGAAGCTTTCTTT
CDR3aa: CASSQDLGESTEAFF

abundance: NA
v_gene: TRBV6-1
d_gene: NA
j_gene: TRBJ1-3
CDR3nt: TGTGCCAGCAGTGTAAACAGGGTGCGGGGAAACACCATATATTTT
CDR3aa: CASSVNRVRGNTIYF

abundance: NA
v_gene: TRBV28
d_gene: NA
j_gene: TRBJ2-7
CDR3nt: TGTGCCAGCGAAACAGGGAGGGTTAATGAGCAGTACTTC
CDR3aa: CASETGRVNEQYF

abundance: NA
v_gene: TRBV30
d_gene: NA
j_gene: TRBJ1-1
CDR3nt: TGTGCCTGGAGTGTAAAGGGCCTGTCCGACACTGAAGCTTTCTTT
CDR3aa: CAWSVKGLSDTEAFF

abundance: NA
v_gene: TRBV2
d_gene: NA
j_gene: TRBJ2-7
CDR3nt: TGTGCCAGCAGTGAGCCGGCAGGGGGGGCCTACGAGCAGTACTTC
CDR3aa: CASSEPAGGAYEQYF

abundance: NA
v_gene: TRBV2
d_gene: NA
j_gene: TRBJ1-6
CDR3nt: TGTGCCGGCAGTGGGGTTACGGGTGAACCCGTTAATTCACCCCTCCACTTT
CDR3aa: CAGSGVTGEPVNSPLHF

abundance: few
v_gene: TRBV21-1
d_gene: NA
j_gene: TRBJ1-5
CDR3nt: TGTGCCAGCAGCAAAAGGGGACAGGGGGATTCCCTATCCAATCAGCCCCAGCATTTT
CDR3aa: CASSKRGQGDSLSNQPQHF

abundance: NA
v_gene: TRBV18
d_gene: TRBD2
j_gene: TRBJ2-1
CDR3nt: TGTGCCAGCTCACCAGGGCTAGCGGGAAATGAGCAGTTCTTC
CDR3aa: CASSPGLAGNEQFF

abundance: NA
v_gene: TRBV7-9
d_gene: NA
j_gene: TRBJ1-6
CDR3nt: TGTGCCAGCAGCTGCCCGATATTTAATTCACCCCTCCACTTT
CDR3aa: CASSCPIFNSPLHF

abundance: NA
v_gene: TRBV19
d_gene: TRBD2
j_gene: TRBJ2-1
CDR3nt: TGTGCCAGTAGCTCCCCCCGGACTAGTCCCTCTATGGAGCAGTTCTTC
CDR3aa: CASSSPRTSPSMEQFF

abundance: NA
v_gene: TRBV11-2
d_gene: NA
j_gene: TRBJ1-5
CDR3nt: TGTGCCAGCAGCTTAGCAGTTAGCAATCAGCCCCAGCATTTT
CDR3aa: CASSLAVSNQPQHF

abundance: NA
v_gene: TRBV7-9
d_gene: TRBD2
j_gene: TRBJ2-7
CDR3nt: TGTGCCAGCAGCCCACAAGGGACTAGCGGGAGGCCCTACGAGCAGTACTTC
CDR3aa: CASSPQGTSGRPYEQYF

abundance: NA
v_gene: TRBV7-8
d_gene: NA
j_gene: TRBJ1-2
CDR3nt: TGTGCCAGCAGCTTGGCAATGGATGGCTACACCTTC
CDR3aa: CASSLAMDGYTF

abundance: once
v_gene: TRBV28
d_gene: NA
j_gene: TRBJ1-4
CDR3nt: TGTGCCAGCAGTCTGTCGGGACTGCGGGAAAAACTGTTTTTT
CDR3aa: CASSLSGLREKLFF

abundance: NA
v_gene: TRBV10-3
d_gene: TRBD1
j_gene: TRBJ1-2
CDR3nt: TGTGCCATCAGCCCCCCATACAGGGGAGAGTACTATGGCTACACCTTC
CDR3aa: CAISPPYRGEYYGYTF

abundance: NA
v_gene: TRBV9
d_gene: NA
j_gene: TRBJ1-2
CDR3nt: TGTGCCAGCAGCGTAGATCTGGGGAACTATGGCTACACCTTC
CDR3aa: CASSVDLGNYGYTF

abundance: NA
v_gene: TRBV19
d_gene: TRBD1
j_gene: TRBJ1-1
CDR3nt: TGTGCCAGTAGTACCCCCGACAGGGGGCCAAGAAACACTGAAGCTTTCTTT
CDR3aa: CASSTPDRGPRNTEAFF